The rows below give T cell receptor beta chains drawn from one sample of a study of breast tumors, draining lymph nodes, adjacent tissues. TCRdb re-derived calls from the multiplex PCR reads in MiXCR, one entry per CDR3 protein. The top ten hold 3% to 4% of the sample, which has approximately 250,000 distinct CDR3 sequences, about 34% seen once. Input material: axillary lymph node tissue. Receptor source: a female donor with breast cancer. Some clones in this sample may be carry-over from other donors' samples. Both conserved end residues are part of each CDR3. A D gene is named only where the DNA matches it firmly. The size entry is marked missing in some rows and otherwise reads once, few, many or a size class.

D: NA; size: NA; length: 17; J: TRBJ1-5; V: TRBV2; CDR3: CASSRIGLTASNQPQHF; DNA: TGTGCCAGCAGCCGCATAGGGTTGACAGCTAGCAATCAGCCCCAGCATTTT
D: TRBD1; size: NA; length: 15; J: TRBJ1-5; V: TRBV6-5; CDR3: CASSATGALNQPQHF; DNA: TGTGCCAGCAGTGCAACAGGGGCCCTCAATCAGCCCCAGCATTTT
D: TRBD1; size: many; length: 16; J: TRBJ1-2; V: TRBV9; CDR3: CASSVVETGVLYGYTF; DNA: TGTGCCAGCAGCGTAGTTGAGACAGGGGTTCTCTATGGCTACACCTTC
D: TRBD2; size: NA; length: 15; J: TRBJ2-3; V: TRBV2; CDR3: CASRAGASGPDTQYF; DNA: TGTGCCAGCAGGGCCGGGGCTAGCGGGCCAGATACGCAGTATTTT
D: NA; size: many; length: 15; J: TRBJ2-3; V: TRBV7-9; CDR3: CASSLGPDRTDTQYF; DNA: TGTGCCAGCAGCTTAGGCCCCGACAGGACAGATACGCAGTATTTT
D: TRBD1; size: NA; length: 14; J: TRBJ1-3; V: TRBV7-9; CDR3: CASSPPGQGNTIYF; DNA: TGTGCCAGCAGCCCTCCGGGACAGGGGAACACCATATATTTT
D: TRBD2; size: many; length: 15; J: TRBJ2-3; V: TRBV7-3; CDR3: CASSKTSGSTDTQYF; DNA: TGTGCCAGCAGCAAGACTAGCGGTAGCACAGATACGCAGTATTTT
D: TRBD2; size: NA; length: 14; J: TRBJ2-7; V: TRBV27; CDR3: CASMTSGSSYEQYF; DNA: TGTGCCAGCATGACTAGCGGGAGCTCCTACGAGCAGTACTTC
D: NA; size: many; length: 14; J: TRBJ2-3; V: TRBV7-9; CDR3: CASRADRSTDTQYF; DNA: TGTGCCAGCAGGGCAGACAGGAGCACAGATACGCAGTATTTT
D: TRBD1; size: many; length: 17; J: TRBJ2-3; V: TRBV4-2; CDR3: CASSQVLSGQGDDTQYF; DNA: TGTGCCAGCAGCCAAGTGTTGTCAGGACAGGGGGATGATACGCAGTATTTT
D: TRBD2; size: NA; length: 16; J: TRBJ2-1; V: TRBV9; CDR3: CASSTRTSGGREGQFF; DNA: TGTGCCAGCAGCACCCGGACTAGCGGGGGGCGGGAGGGGCAGTTCTTC
D: NA; size: many; length: 15; J: TRBJ2-3; V: TRBV11-3; CDR3: CASSPQGDGTDTQYF; DNA: TGTGCCAGCAGCCCGCAGGGAGACGGCACAGATACGCAGTATTTT
D: NA; size: many; length: 13; J: TRBJ1-4; V: TRBV28; CDR3: CASRDPGTEKLFF; DNA: TGTGCCAGCAGGGATCCAGGGACGGAAAAACTGTTTTTT
D: TRBD1; size: many; length: 14; J: TRBJ1-2; V: TRBV5-1; CDR3: CASQGTASNYGYTF; DNA: TGCGCCAGCCAAGGGACAGCGTCTAACTATGGCTACACCTTC
D: NA; size: NA; length: 15; J: TRBJ1-2; V: TRBV20-1; CDR3: CSAREAGELTYGYTF; DNA: TGCAGTGCGAGGGAGGCAGGGGAATTAACCTATGGCTACACCTTC
D: TRBD1; size: many; length: 16; J: TRBJ2-5; V: TRBV11-2; CDR3: CASTIGTGGKGETQYF; DNA: TGTGCCAGTACGATCGGGACAGGGGGGAAAGGGGAGACCCAGTACTTC
D: NA; size: many; length: 13; J: TRBJ2-1; V: TRBV15; CDR3: CATSRDRGTEQFF; DNA: TGTGCCACCAGCAGAGATCGAGGGACAGAGCAGTTCTTC
D: NA; size: few; length: 15; J: TRBJ2-1; V: TRBV30; CDR3: CAWSVGRGGANEQFF; DNA: TGTGCCTGGAGTGTTGGGCGGGGCGGGGCCAATGAGCAGTTCTTC
D: NA; size: once; length: 17; J: TRBJ2-7; V: TRBV2; CDR3: CASSESGGNRQGAEQYF; DNA: TGTGCCAGCAGTGAATCAGGGGGGAATCGACAGGGTGCCGAGCAGTACTTC
D: NA; size: NA; length: 15; J: TRBJ1-6; V: TRBV27; CDR3: CASSTPGGYNSPLHF; DNA: TGTGCCAGCAGTACCCCTGGCGGATATAATTCACCCCTCCACTTT
D: TRBD1; size: NA; length: 16; J: TRBJ2-3; V: TRBV7-2; CDR3: CASFIRRTGNTDTQYF; DNA: TGTGCCAGCTTCATCCGGCGGACAGGGAACACAGATACGCAGTATTTT
D: TRBD2; size: many; length: 16; J: TRBJ2-3; V: TRBV4-3; CDR3: CASSQVGLAGTDTQYF; DNA: TGCGCCAGCAGCCAAGTCGGACTAGCCGGCACAGATACGCAGTATTTT
D: TRBD2; size: NA; length: 20; J: TRBJ2-2; V: TRBV2; CDR3: CASSESPYRLAGGPNGELFF; DNA: TGTGCCAGCAGTGAAAGTCCCTATAGACTAGCGGGAGGGCCGAACGGGGAGCTGTTTTTT
D: TRBD1; size: many; length: 15; J: TRBJ1-5; V: TRBV10-2; CDR3: CASSSTGGSNQPQHF; DNA: TGCGCCAGCAGTTCGACAGGGGGCTCGAATCAGCCCCAGCATTTT
D: TRBD1; size: NA; length: 10; J: TRBJ2-3; V: TRBV19; CDR3: CASNSGTGMF; DNA: TGTGCCAGTAACTCCGGGACAGGGATGTTT
D: NA; size: many; length: 17; J: TRBJ2-1; V: TRBV12-3/TRBV12-4; CDR3: CASSPPGPRSGSVEQFF; DNA: TGTGCCAGCAGCCCTCCGGGACCCAGATCGGGGTCGGTTGAGCAGTTCTTC
D: NA; size: many; length: 14; J: TRBJ1-5; V: TRBV20-1; CDR3: CSASGSAVGQPQHF; DNA: TGCAGTGCTAGTGGGTCAGCCGTCGGACAGCCCCAGCATTTT
D: NA; size: many; length: 15; J: TRBJ2-5; V: TRBV19; CDR3: CASSIGRTVQETQYF; DNA: TGTGCCAGTAGTATTGGCCGGACGGTACAAGAGACCCAGTACTTC
D: TRBD1; size: many; length: 17; J: TRBJ1-2; V: TRBV4-2; CDR3: CASSQAAGTGTGYGYTF; DNA: TGTGCCAGCAGCCAAGCCGCCGGGACAGGGACGGGATATGGCTACACCTTC
D: NA; size: many; length: 15; J: TRBJ2-3; V: TRBV7-2; CDR3: CASTSAGRYTDTQYF; DNA: TGTGCCAGTACCTCTGCGGGGCGTTACACAGATACGCAGTATTTT
D: NA; size: NA; length: 15; J: TRBJ1-1; V: TRBV7-9; CDR3: CASSFQGTMNTEAFF; DNA: TGTGCCAGCAGTTTCCAGGGAACCATGAACACTGAAGCTTTCTTT
D: NA; size: many; length: 14; J: TRBJ2-1; V: TRBV2; CDR3: CASPTGGSYNEQFF; DNA: TGTGCCAGCCCTACTGGTGGGTCCTACAATGAGCAGTTCTTC
D: NA; size: many; length: 12; J: TRBJ2-7; V: TRBV6-1; CDR3: CASSARGFEQYF; DNA: TGTGCCAGCAGTGCCAGGGGATTCGAGCAGTACTTC
D: TRBD1; size: many; length: 15; J: TRBJ2-6; V: TRBV11-3; CDR3: CASAKQGAGANVLTF; DNA: TGTGCCAGCGCAAAACAGGGGGCCGGGGCCAACGTCCTGACTTTC
D: NA; size: many; length: 16; J: TRBJ2-5; V: TRBV12-3/TRBV12-4; CDR3: CASSWARTVGQETQYF; DNA: TGTGCCAGCAGCTGGGCCCGGACGGTGGGCCAAGAGACCCAGTACTTC
D: NA; size: few; length: 14; J: TRBJ1-2; V: TRBV30; CDR3: CAWITRRTDIGYTF; DNA: TGTGCCTGGATCACTCGGAGGACAGACATTGGCTACACCTTC
D: TRBD2; size: many; length: 17; J: TRBJ2-5; V: TRBV12-3/TRBV12-4; CDR3: CASSRTSGSLVQETQYF; DNA: TGTGCCAGCAGTAGGACTAGCGGGAGCCTAGTACAAGAGACCCAGTACTTC
D: TRBD2; size: once; length: 14; J: TRBJ2-7; V: TRBV6-5; CDR3: CAGSHGGRNTEQYF; DNA: TGTGCCGGCAGTCACGGGGGGAGAAACACCGAGCAGTACTTC
D: TRBD2; size: NA; length: 15; J: TRBJ2-5; V: TRBV4-3; CDR3: CASSQGAGGKETQYF; DNA: TGCGCCAGCAGCCAGGGAGCGGGAGGGAAAGAGACCCAGTACTTC
D: TRBD1; size: NA; length: 15; J: TRBJ1-2; V: TRBV6-6; CDR3: CASSENTGTGYGYTF; DNA: TGTGCCAGCAGCGAAAATACCGGGACAGGGTATGGCTACACCTTC
D: NA; size: many; length: 13; J: TRBJ2-3; V: TRBV24-1; CDR3: CATSGPGSDTQYF; DNA: TGTGCCACCAGTGGTCCAGGGTCAGATACGCAGTATTTT
D: NA; size: NA; length: 13; J: TRBJ1-2; V: TRBV2; CDR3: CASSGGANYGYTF; DNA: TGTGCCAGCTCTGGGGGGGCTAACTATGGCTACACCTTC
D: TRBD1; size: many; length: 15; J: TRBJ1-2; V: TRBV24-1; CDR3: CATSDPDRGNYGYTF; DNA: TGTGCCACCAGTGATCCGGACAGGGGAAACTATGGCTACACCTTC
D: NA; size: many; length: 13; J: TRBJ2-3; V: TRBV12-3/TRBV12-4; CDR3: CASSSGRTDTQYF; DNA: TGTGCCAGCAGCTCCGGGCGCACAGATACGCAGTATTTT
D: NA; size: few; length: 18; J: TRBJ1-2; V: TRBV4-1; CDR3: CASSQEWGPSKSNYGYTF; DNA: TGCGCCAGCAGCCAAGAGTGGGGACCGTCCAAATCTAACTATGGCTACACCTTC
D: NA; size: many; length: 12; J: TRBJ1-6; V: TRBV5-5; CDR3: CASSWANSPLHF; DNA: TGTGCCAGCAGCTGGGCCAATTCACCCCTCCACTTT
D: NA; size: many; length: 13; J: TRBJ2-5; V: TRBV19; CDR3: CASSIAEQETQYF; DNA: TGTGCCAGTAGTATCGCCGAACAAGAGACCCAGTACTTC
D: NA; size: many; length: 15; J: TRBJ2-6; V: TRBV13; CDR3: CASSLYSAGANVLTF; DNA: TGTGCCAGCAGCTTATACTCGGCTGGGGCCAACGTCCTGACTTTC
D: TRBD2; size: many; length: 16; J: TRBJ2-1; V: TRBV11-3; CDR3: CASRDGAGGNYNEQFF; DNA: TGTGCCAGCCGCGATGGAGCGGGGGGGAACTACAATGAGCAGTTCTTC
D: NA; size: NA; length: 18; J: TRBJ2-5; V: TRBV20-1; CDR3: CSASTSASGRGDSETQYF; DNA: TGCAGTGCTAGTACATCGGCTAGCGGCAGGGGGGATTCGGAGACCCAGTACTTC
D: TRBD1; size: many; length: 15; J: TRBJ2-7; V: TRBV6-5; CDR3: CASSGPGQGTYEQYF; DNA: TGTGCCAGCAGCGGGCCCGGACAGGGTACCTACGAGCAGTACTTC
D: NA; size: many; length: 12; J: TRBJ2-3; V: TRBV5-8; CDR3: CASSLQTDTQYF; DNA: TGTGCCAGCAGCTTACAAACAGATACGCAGTATTTT
D: NA; size: NA; length: 12; J: TRBJ2-5; V: TRBV6-1; CDR3: CASTRGKETQYF; DNA: TGTGCCAGCACCCGTGGGAAGGAGACCCAGTACTTC
D: TRBD1; size: NA; length: 15; J: TRBJ2-5; V: TRBV7-8; CDR3: CASSSTGTGGETQYF; DNA: TGTGCCAGCAGCAGTACCGGGACAGGGGGGGAGACCCAGTACTTC
D: NA; size: many; length: 13; J: TRBJ2-2; V: TRBV19; CDR3: CASSIGGTGELFF; DNA: TGTGCCAGTAGTATTGGTGGTACCGGGGAGCTGTTTTTT
D: TRBD1; size: NA; length: 15; J: TRBJ1-2; V: TRBV7-2; CDR3: CASSSRTGANYGYPF; DNA: TGTGCCAGCAGCTCTAGGACAGGAGCTAACTATGGCTACCCCTTC
D: NA; size: once; length: 17; J: TRBJ1-4; V: TRBV19; CDR3: CASSTMGNTGGNEKLFF; DNA: TGTGCCAGTAGTACTATGGGGAACACCGGGGGCAATGAAAAACTGTTTTTT
D: TRBD2; size: many; length: 16; J: TRBJ2-1; V: TRBV19; CDR3: CASRGGSGGSYNEQFF; DNA: TGTGCCAGTAGAGGGGGTAGCGGGGGTTCCTACAATGAGCAGTTCTTC
D: NA; size: few; length: 18; J: TRBJ2-3; V: TRBV5-6; CDR3: CASSLRTGASGARDTQYF; DNA: TGTGCCAGCAGCTTAAGGACAGGGGCTAGCGGGGCCCGGGATACGCAGTATTTT
D: TRBD1; size: many; length: 15; J: TRBJ2-2; V: TRBV5-5; CDR3: CASSYRGPNTGELFF; DNA: TGTGCCAGCAGCTACAGGGGGCCCAACACCGGGGAGCTGTTTTTT